One sample yielded the 24 T cell receptor beta chains listed below, sequenced in a study of cytomegalovirus exposure and HLA in healthy donors. It was with 60 Vbeta and 13 Jbeta primers that the PCR ran. Data came from immunoSEQ multiplex PCR; TCRdb stores just in-frame clones and leaves some out. Here the sample table reports tens of thousands of clones. Source material: PBMCs. Receptors were obtained from a female donor in good health and CMV-seronegative.

The rearrangement joins TRBV5-5 to TRBJ1-1; D ambiguous. V gave up 1 base and J gave up 7 bases, with 20 bases separating them. This CDR3 has 16 amino acids. Germline CDR1 and CDR2: SGHKS and YYEKEE (reference sequence). Here the CDR3 DNA reads TGTGCCAGCAGCTTGCTGGCGGGAAGTAGGTACAGTGAAGCTTTCTTT. This translates into CASSLLAGSRYSEAFF.

The chain links TRBV19 to TRBJ2-7; 12 bases are shared with TRBD1. V lost 6 bases, J lost 6 bases, and 9 bases stayed unmatched. The CDR3 runs 15 residues. CDR1 is LNHDA, CDR2 SQIVND, per germline (reference sequence). The CDR3 DNA reads as TGTGCCAGTAGCGCCTCCCGGGACAGGGGGCTCGAGCAGTACTTC. Amino acids: CASSASRDRGLEQYF.

This chain links TRBV19 with TRBJ2-7; 13 positions match TRBD2. The trim removed 3 bases at V and 3 bases at J, leaving 8 bases unmatched. CDR1 and CDR2 from the germline V gene are LNHDA and SQIVND (reference sequence). The CDR3 runs 17 residues. The CDR3 region is CASSMARTSGGVYEQYF. The DNA for the CDR3 is TGTGCCAGTAGTATGGCTCGGACTAGCGGGGGTGTCTACGAGCAGTACTTC. Based on the CDR3 plus reference TRBV19 and TRBJ2-7, the full variable domain is DGGITQSPKYLFRKEGQNVTLSCEQNLNHDAMYWYRQDPGQGLRLIYYSQIVNDFQKGDIAEGYSVSREKKESFPLTVTSAQKNPTAFYLCASSMARTSGGVYEQYFGPGTRLTVT.

V and J are TRBV4-3 and TRBJ1-1; TRBD1 agrees at 7 bases. CDR1 and CDR2 (germline): LGHNA, YSLEER. Unmatched junction bases numbered 6, after V lost 4 bases and J lost 1 base. The CDR3 totals 15 residues. CDR3 protein: CASSPVGTENTEAFF. CDR3 DNA sequence: TGCGCCAGCAGCCCGGTAGGGACAGAGAACACTGAAGCTTTCTTT.

The CDR3 coding sequence is TGTGCCATCAGTGAGCCCGGGGTAGCGGGGGGCCACGAGCAGTACTTC. Amino acid sequence: CAISEPGVAGGHEQYF. The chain joins TRBV10-3 to TRBJ2-7; the match to TRBD2 covers 10 bases. Per germline, CDR1 ENHRY and CDR2 SYGVKD. The CDR3 spans 16 residues. The V and J ends lost 2 bases and 5 bases, in that order; junction bases with no gene match: 9.

The V gene is TRBV19, the J gene TRBJ1-2; 7 nucleotides line up with TRBD1. Germline lookup yields CDR1 LNHDA and CDR2 SQIVND (reference sequence). This CDR3 is 14 amino acids long. V was pared by 3 bases and J by 8 bases, with 9 bases of the junction left unmatched. The CDR3 reads CASSMERGLWGYTF. The CDR3 DNA sequence: TGTGCCAGTAGTATGGAGAGGGGGCTGTGGGGCTACACCTTC.

The J gene is TRBJ1-1, the V gene TRBV5-1; no firm D call. Germline CDR1 reads SGHRS; CDR2 reads YFSETQ. Trimming shortened V by 4 bases and J by 0 bases, and 13 bases separated the two germline ends. This CDR3 spans 15 amino acids. In nucleotides, the CDR3 is TGCGCCAGCAGCGATAGAGACACCATGAACACTGAAGCTTTCTTT. Translating it yields CASSDRDTMNTEAFF.

This sequence joins TRBV6-1 and TRBJ1-2; unclear D gene. V was trimmed by 5 bases and J by 8 bases, leaving 12 bases between them. Germline V gene data show CDR1 as MNHNS and CDR2 as SASEGT. The CDR3 runs 12 residues. CDR3 in DNA: TGTGCCAGCAGTCATCAGCGTAGAGGCTACACCTTC. Translation gives CASSHQRRGYTF.

This chain uses TRBV28 with TRBJ1-1; D unclear. This CDR3 has 14 residues. CDR1 is MDHEN, CDR2 SYDVKM, per germline. Trimming removed 3 bases at V and 5 bases at J, with 13 bases between. CDR3 sequence: CASSFTPAGTEAFF. In DNA form, the CDR3 reads TGTGCCAGCAGTTTCACCCCGGCGGGGACTGAAGCTTTCTTT.

Turning to this clone: Other DNA sequences within the sample encode an identical CDR3. V gene TRBV11-2 combines with J gene TRBJ2-7; 10 nucleotides match TRBD1. This CDR3 contains 14 residues. V gave up 1 base and J gave up 3 bases; unmatched junction bases: 0. CDR1 is SGHAT, CDR2 FQNNGV, per germline. CDR3 bases: TGTGCCAGCAGCTTAGGGACAGGGGGCTACGAGCAGTACTTC. Amino acids: CASSLGTGGYEQYF.

The chain uses TRBV7-2 and TRBJ1-1; a possible D gene is TRBD1 (5 bases). The V end lost 4 bases, the J end lost 0 bases, and 12 bases lay between the germline ends. The V gene's germline CDR1 is SGHTA and CDR2 FQGNSA. The CDR3 consists of 15 residues. The CDR3 here is CASSSRQLLNTEAFF. As DNA, the CDR3 is TGTGCCAGCAGCTCCCGACAGTTACTGAACACTGAAGCTTTCTTT. Full variable domain (outside the CDR3, taken from reference TRBV7-2 and TRBJ1-1): GAGVSQSPSNKVTEKGKDVELRCDPISGHTALYWYRQSLGQGLEFLIYFQGNSAPDKSGLPSDRFSAERTGGSVSTLTIQRTQQEDSAVYLCASSSRQLLNTEAFFGQGTRLTVV.

CDR3 bases: TGTGCCAGTAGAGCGTGGACAACTAATGAAAAACTGTTTTTT. Its translation: CASRAWTTNEKLFF. The chain is built from TRBV19 and TRBJ1-4; D not resolved. V shed 6 bases and J shed 0 bases, with 8 bases lying between them. From germline, CDR1 is LNHDA and CDR2 SQIVND (reference sequence). The length of the CDR3 is 14 residues. Full variable domain (outside the CDR3, taken from reference TRBV19 and TRBJ1-4): DGGITQSPKYLFRKEGQNVTLSCEQNLNHDAMYWYRQDPGQGLRLIYYSQIVNDFQKGDIAEGYSVSREKKESFPLTVTSAQKNPTAFYLCASRAWTTNEKLFFGSGTQLSVL.

The chain joins TRBV19 to TRBJ2-5, with D possibly matching TRBD2 (6 bases). Trimming stripped 5 bases from V and 5 bases from J, with 15 bases between. This CDR3 is built from 14 residues. Germline lookup yields CDR1 LNHDA and CDR2 SQIVND (reference sequence). The CDR3 sequence: CASSPGGAVETQYF. CDR3 in DNA: TGTGCCAGTAGTCCAGGAGGGGCGGTGGAGACCCAGTACTTC.

In nucleotides, the CDR3 is TGTGCCAGCAGTTACGATCTGGGGGGAAACAATGAGCAGTTCTTC. The encoded protein is CASSYDLGGNNEQFF. This chain connects TRBV6-5 to TRBJ2-1; a weak D match, TRBD2 (6 bases). Trimming removed 2 bases from V and 5 bases from J, with 13 bases in between. From germline, CDR1 is MNHEY and CDR2 SVGAGI. The CDR3 has 15 residues.

CDR3 sequence reads: CASSDSSRGDNYGYTF. The CDR3 coding sequence is TGTGCCAGCAGTGATTCGTCCAGGGGGGACAACTATGGCTACACCTTC. This chain joins TRBV6-4 and TRBJ1-2; 7 nucleotides line up with TRBD1. The germline V gene has CDR1 MRHNA and CDR2 SNTAGT. The CDR3 contains 16 residues. The trim removed 3 bases at V and 2 bases at J, leaving 9 bases unmatched.

The rearrangement uses TRBV19 and TRBJ1-6; no reliable D call. Trimming stripped 3 bases from V and 0 bases from J, with 6 bases between. This CDR3 spans 15 amino acids. The germline V gene has CDR1 LNHDA and CDR2 SQIVND (reference sequence). CDR3 nucleotides: TGTGCCAGTAGTATTGAGAGCTCCTATAATTCACCCCTCCACTTT. Translating it yields CASSIESSYNSPLHF.

V and J are TRBV11-3 and TRBJ1-3, with D hard to call. The CDR3 sequence is 12 residues long. Germline V gene sequence: CDR1 SGHNT, CDR2 YENEEA. The germline V and J ends were trimmed by 4 bases and 4 bases, with 5 bases remaining between them. CDR3 residues: CASSSGGNTIYF. The CDR3 nucleotides read TGTGCCAGCAGCTCCGGGGGAAACACCATATATTTT.

The chain recombines TRBV27 with TRBJ2-1; TRBD2 aligns across 9 bases. This CDR3 has 14 amino acids. Germline trimming cut 8 bases from V and 3 bases from J; bases unmatched to any gene: 5. Germline lookup yields CDR1 MNHEY and CDR2 SMNVEV (reference sequence). The CDR3 reads CASASGAYYNEQFF. The CDR3 DNA is TGTGCCAGCGCTAGCGGGGCCTACTACAATGAGCAGTTCTTC.

The genes are TRBV5-1 and TRBJ2-5, with TRBD2 matching 11 bases. Trimming cost V 4 bases and J 2 bases; bases outside gene matches: 4. The germline V gene encodes CDR1 SGHRS and CDR2 YFSETQ. The CDR3 is 15 amino acids. DNA for the CDR3: TGCGCCAGCAGCGTACTAGCGGGGGTGCAAGAGACCCAGTACTTC. Its translation is CASSVLAGVQETQYF.

The rearrangement uses TRBV19 and TRBJ1-2; perhaps TRBD1 as D (6 bases). The CDR3 spans 17 residues. V lost 5 bases, J lost 0 bases, and 19 bases lay in between. The germline V gene has CDR1 LNHDA and CDR2 SQIVND (reference sequence). CDR3 in amino acids: CASSWVGGTQSNYGYTF. CDR3 in DNA: TGTGCCAGTAGTTGGGTAGGGGGAACCCAATCTAACTATGGCTACACCTTC.

In DNA form, the CDR3 reads TGTGCCAGCAGCTCTTATACCGGGGGAGTCTGGGACTATGGCTACACCTTC. It specifies CASSSYTGGVWDYGYTF. V and J are TRBV7-6 and TRBJ1-2, with D maybe TRBD1 (5 bases). CDR1 SGHVS and CDR2 FNYEAQ come from the germline V gene. The CDR3 consists of 17 residues. Between the trimmed V and J ends, which lost 4 bases and 3 bases, there was a span of 21 bases.

The chain employs TRBV9 and TRBJ2-2, with 12 bases fitting TRBD2. The J segment lost 5 bases and the V segment lost 7 bases, leaving 6 bases of the junction unmatched. Germline V gene data show CDR1 as SGDLS and CDR2 as YYNGEE. This CDR3 contains 15 residues. CDR3 sequence reads: CASESSGGATGELFF. In nucleotides, the CDR3 is TGTGCCAGCGAATCTAGCGGGGGGGCAACCGGGGAGCTGTTTTTT.

The chain couples TRBV18 to TRBJ2-7; 9 nucleotides line up with TRBD1. CDR3 length: 15 residues. The germline V gene has CDR1 KGHSH and CDR2 LQKENI. J lost 8 bases, V lost 8 bases, and 16 bases had no gene match. Here the CDR3 reads CASVTFGQGLTQQYF. The CDR3 region has the DNA TGTGCCAGCGTAACTTTCGGACAGGGGCTTACACAGCAGTACTTC.

The chain has TRBV7-9 and TRBJ2-3; the D gene is possibly TRBD2 (6 bases). V was cut by 1 base and J by 6 bases, with 11 bases left in between. Looked up from germline, CDR1 is SEHNR and CDR2 is FQNEAQ (reference sequence). The CDR3 is 14 amino acids. The CDR3 reads CASSLDRGWDTQYF. The DNA of the CDR3 is TGTGCCAGCAGCTTAGATCGGGGGTGGGATACGCAGTATTTT.